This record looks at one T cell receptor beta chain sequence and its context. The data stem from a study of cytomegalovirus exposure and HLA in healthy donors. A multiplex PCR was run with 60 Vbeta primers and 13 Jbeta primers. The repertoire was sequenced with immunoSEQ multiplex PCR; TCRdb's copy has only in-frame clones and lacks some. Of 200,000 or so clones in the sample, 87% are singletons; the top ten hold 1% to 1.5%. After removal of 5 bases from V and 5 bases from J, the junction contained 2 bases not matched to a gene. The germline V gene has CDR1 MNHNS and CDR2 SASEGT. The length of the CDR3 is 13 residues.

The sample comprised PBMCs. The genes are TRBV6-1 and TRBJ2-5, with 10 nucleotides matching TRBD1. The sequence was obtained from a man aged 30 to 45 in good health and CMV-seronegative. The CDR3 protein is CASSRDRGETQYF. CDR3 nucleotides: TGTGCCAGCAGTCGGGACAGGGGTGAGACCCAGTACTTC.